These T cell receptor beta chains were read from a single sample in a study of T cell responses to AZD1222 COVID-19 vaccine. The table came from immunoSEQ multiplex PCR; TCRdb's copy has only in-frame clones and leaves some out. Of roughly 100,000 clones in the sample, around 90% are singletons; the top ten hold roughly 20%. The starting material was peripheral blood, obtained on day 0 of AZD1222 vaccination. All receptors come from an adult in good health. Both conserved end residues are part of each CDR3. D genes are given only for firm matches.

TRBV7-2	15	TRBD1	TRBJ2-1	TGTGCCAGCAGCTTACAGACAGGGAGCTACAATGAGCAGTTCTTC	CASSLQTGSYNEQFF
TRBV3-1/TRBV3-2	15	.	TRBJ1-6	TGTGCCAGCAGCCAAGGTCCGGGGGCCAATTCACCCCTCCACTTT	CASSQGPGANSPLHF
TRBV5-5	14	.	TRBJ1-4	TGTGCCAGCAGCTTGGCAGGGCCTAATGAAAAACTGTTTTTT	CASSLAGPNEKLFF
TRBV19	13	TRBD1	TRBJ1-2	TGTGCCAGTAGTATAACAGGGGACTATGGCTACACCTTC	CASSITGDYGYTF
TRBV25-1	14	.	TRBJ1-1	TGTGCCAGCAGTGATGTTACAGCCAACACTGAAGCTTTCTTT	CASSDVTANTEAFF
TRBV3-1/TRBV3-2	16	.	TRBJ2-1	TGTGCCAGCAGCCAAGTGGCAGGGGAATCGCACAATGAGCAGTTCTTC	CASSQVAGESHNEQFF
TRBV5-1	15	.	TRBJ2-5	TGCGCCAGCAGCTTGGCCTCCCAGGCGCAAGAGACCCAGTACTTC	CASSLASQAQETQYF
TRBV28	16	TRBD1	TRBJ1-5	TGTGCCAGCAGTATCGACAGGGGAGAGGGCAATCAGCCCCAGCATTTT	CASSIDRGEGNQPQHF
TRBV6-2/TRBV6-3	16	.	TRBJ2-6	TGTGCCAGCAGTTACCTTGGGGGCGCTGGGGCCAACGTCCTGACTTTC	CASSYLGGAGANVLTF
TRBV28	12	.	TRBJ1-6	TGTGCCAGCATGGACTATAATTCACCCCTCCACTTT	CASMDYNSPLHF
TRBV2	13	.	TRBJ1-2	TGTGCCAGCTTCCCCAACGGGGGAGATGGCTACACCTTC	CASFPNGGDGYTF
TRBV10-1	16	TRBD1	TRBJ1-1	TGCGCCAGCAGCCCGGGACAGGGGGCGGTGAACACTGAAGCTTTCTTT	CASSPGQGAVNTEAFF
TRBV27	13	.	TRBJ1-6	TGTGCCAGCCACCGGACAGTCAATTCACCCCTCCACTTT	CASHRTVNSPLHF
TRBV18	14	.	TRBJ1-1	TGTGCCAGCTCACCAAGTTCGGGGCAAACTGAAGCTTTCTTT	CASSPSSGQTEAFF
TRBV7-3	14	.	TRBJ2-2	TGTGCCAGCAGCCCCGGACACCTCACCGGGGAGCTGTTTTTT	CASSPGHLTGELFF